These 9 T cell receptor beta chains share one sample of origin, sequenced in a study of blood T cell repertoires in COVID-19. Profiled with immunoSEQ multiplex PCR; TCRdb holds only in-frame clones, not every one. This sample has 150,000 to 200,000 clones, with 65% to 90% found just once. Sequenced material: peripheral blood. These receptors originate from a woman in her forties with COVID-19, enrolled during active disease.

The chain uses TRBV2 and TRBJ2-7, with TRBD2 identical over 8 bases. The germline V gene has CDR1 SNHLY and CDR2 FYNNEI. CDR3 size: 14 residues. V shed 6 bases, J shed 3 bases, and the junction held 7 bases outside the gene matches. Written as DNA, the CDR3 is TGTGCCAGCAGCCGCGATACTAGCGGCTACGAGCAGTACTTC. This codes for CASSRDTSGYEQYF.

V is TRBV5-5 and J is TRBJ1-5; D is undetermined. The CDR3 contains 14 residues. V was trimmed by 4 bases and J by 6 bases, leaving 14 bases between them. CDR1 and CDR2 from the germline V gene are SGHKS and YYEKEE (reference sequence). CDR3 sequence (DNA): TGTGCCAGCAGCCGGTGGGGAGGAGGTCAGCCCCAGCATTTT. It specifies CASSRWGGGQPQHF. The whole variable domain, remainder taken from reference TRBV5-5 and TRBJ1-5, is DAGVTQSPTHLIKTRGQQVTLRCSPISGHKSVSWYQQVLGQGPQFIFQYYEKEERGRGNFPDRFSARQFPNYSSELNVNALLLGDSALYLCASSRWGGGQPQHFGDGTRLSIL.

The chain combines TRBV11-2 with TRBJ2-5; the match to TRBD2 covers 10 bases. The ends lost 1 base at V and 4 bases at J; junction bases unmatched: 6. The V gene's germline CDR1 is SGHAT and CDR2 FQNNGV. The CDR3 has 16 residues. The CDR3 DNA reads TGTGCCAGCAGCTTAGGTGGTCTAGCGGGAGCAGAGACCCAGTACTTC. Its protein is CASSLGGLAGAETQYF.

This rearrangement joins TRBV11-3 to TRBJ2-1, with D perhaps TRBD2 (6 bases). The CDR3 consists of 14 residues. Trimming took 6 bases from V and 4 from J, leaving 13 bases between them. Germline V gene data show CDR1 as SGHNT and CDR2 as YENEEA. CDR3 amino acids: CASSKGTGYNEQFF. As DNA, the CDR3 is TGTGCCAGCAGTAAGGGGACTGGGTACAATGAGCAGTTCTTC.

V and J are TRBV2 and TRBJ2-5; 8 bases are a match to TRBD2. This CDR3 has 14 amino acids. Looked up from germline, CDR1 is SNHLY and CDR2 is FYNNEI. The J segment lost 2 bases and the V segment lost 6 bases, leaving 5 bases of the junction unmatched. DNA of the CDR3: TGTGCCAGCAGGACCACTAGCGGACAAGAGACCCAGTACTTC. Its translation is CASRTTSGQETQYF.

Ten or more counts support this clone. This chain connects TRBV5-4 to TRBJ2-6; perhaps TRBD1 as D (5 bases). The CDR3 runs to 18 residues. Trimming took off 0 bases at V and 1 base at J, with 14 bases between the two ends. In germline, CDR1 is SGHNT, CDR2 YYREEE (reference sequence). In nucleotides, the CDR3 is TGTGCCAGCAGCTTGGCAACTGGGGCGAGGTCTGGGGCCAACGTCCTGACTTTC. Protein sequence: CASSLATGARSGANVLTF.

This clone was recorded only once. This chain joins TRBV27 and TRBJ2-3; no definite D call. V was pared by 6 bases and J by 4 bases, with 17 bases between. The CDR3 is 15 residues long. Germline V gene sequence: CDR1 MNHEY, CDR2 SMNVEV (reference sequence). The CDR3 reads CASRQMPMAADTQYF. The CDR3 DNA sequence: TGTGCCAGCAGACAAATGCCCATGGCCGCAGATACGCAGTATTTT.

This clone was detected many times. This rearrangement joins TRBV6-5 to TRBJ2-3; no clear D gene. The germline CDR1 and CDR2 sequences are MNHEY and SVGAGI. Trimming left V 3 bases short and J 4 bases short, with 8 bases between. This CDR3 is 13 amino acids long. The CDR3 protein is CASSYLSADTQYF. The CDR3 DNA follows: TGTGCCAGCAGTTATCTGTCAGCAGATACGCAGTATTTT.

This chain uses TRBV5-4 with TRBJ1-1; weak D call: TRBD1 (5 bases). V was cut by 4 bases and J by 0 bases, with 19 bases left in between. The CDR3 sequence is 17 residues long. Germline CDR1 and CDR2: SGHNT and YYREEE (reference sequence). CDR3 DNA sequence: TGTGCCAGCAGCCCCCGGCCATGGAGGGGTGTGAACACTGAAGCTTTCTTT. Translation: CASSPRPWRGVNTEAFF.